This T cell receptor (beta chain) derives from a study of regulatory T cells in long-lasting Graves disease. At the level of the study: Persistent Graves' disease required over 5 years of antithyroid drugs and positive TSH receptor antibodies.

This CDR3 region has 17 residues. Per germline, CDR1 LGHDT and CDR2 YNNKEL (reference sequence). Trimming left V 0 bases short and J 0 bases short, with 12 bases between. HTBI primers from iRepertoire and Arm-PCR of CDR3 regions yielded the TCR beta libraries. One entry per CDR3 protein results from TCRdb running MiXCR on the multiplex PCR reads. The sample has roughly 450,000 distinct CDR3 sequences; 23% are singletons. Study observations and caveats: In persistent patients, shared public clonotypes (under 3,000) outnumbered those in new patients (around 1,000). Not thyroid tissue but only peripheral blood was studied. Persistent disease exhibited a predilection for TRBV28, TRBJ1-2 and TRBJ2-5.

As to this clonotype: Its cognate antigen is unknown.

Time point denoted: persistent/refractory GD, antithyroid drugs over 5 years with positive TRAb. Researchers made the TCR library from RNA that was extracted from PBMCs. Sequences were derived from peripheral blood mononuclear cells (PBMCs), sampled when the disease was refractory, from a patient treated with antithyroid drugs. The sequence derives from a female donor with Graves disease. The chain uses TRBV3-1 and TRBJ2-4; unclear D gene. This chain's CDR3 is CASSQDLTQLAKNIQYF. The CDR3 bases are TGTGCCAGCAGCCAAGATCTGACACAGCTAGCCAAAAACATTCAGTACTTC.